This T cell receptor (beta chain) emerged from a study of shared clonotypes between healthy human individuals. Study results and caveats: Sampling included only blood; tissue repertoires likely differ.

Adult Caucasians living in Nashville, Tennessee made up all of the donors. Germline V gene sequence: CDR1 GTSNPN, CDR2 SVGIG (reference sequence). The V end lost 3 bases, the J end lost 8 bases, and 13 bases lay between the germline ends. The length of the CDR3 is 12 residues. A note on this clone: Its antigen is unidentified. Additional DNA sequences in this sample encode the identical CDR3.

Data came from immunoSEQ multiplex PCR; TCRdb stores just in-frame clones and leaves some out. The repertoire holds over 2 million clones, with over 85% as singletons. The clonotype comes from a man in his late teens or twenties in good health. This sequence joins TRBV30 and TRBJ1-2, with D perhaps matching TRBD1 (5 bases). Sequencing input: naive CD4+ T cells sorted from blood. Specified subset: CD45RA+ positively selected. CDR3 protein: CAWSVSQGGYTF. The CDR3 DNA follows: TGTGCCTGGAGCGTTTCTCAGGGCGGCTACACCTTC.